This TCR beta chain was found in a study of Ad26.COV2.S vaccination and SARS-CoV-2 variants. The overall study: Donor got 5x10^10 or 1x10^11 viral particles of Ad26.COV2.S. Study-wide findings and caveats: Vaccine recipients had higher spike-specific TCR breadth than placebo recipients. Vaccine and placebo recipients had comparable breadth of non-spike TCRs.

Sequencing used immunoSEQ multiplex PCR; TCRdb keeps in-frame clones, though not all of them. Here the sample spans 240,000 or so clones, over 75% being singletons. The ends were cut back, 0 bases at V and 4 bases at J, with 18 bases in the middle. This CDR3 has 17 residues. Germline V lookup: CDR1 KGHSH, CDR2 LQKENI. About this clone: Its antigen is unknown.

The treatment denotes: 19 received Ad26.COV2.S at low or high dose, single or two shots; 5 received placebo; per-sample allocation not given. Each sample was drawn 63 days after the first injection (of vaccine or placebo). The chain joins TRBV18 to TRBJ1-2, with D perhaps matching TRBD1 (5 bases). The origin of this receptor is a person aged 18-60 years who received the Ad26.COV2.S COVID-19 vaccine or a placebo. The source material was peripheral blood, sampled in a trial of Ad26.COV2.S vaccine versus placebo. CDR3 amino acids: CASSPPGGAGELYGYTF. The CDR3 DNA reads as TGTGCCAGCTCACCACCTGGCGGGGCAGGTGAACTCTATGGCTACACCTTC.